Listed below are T cell receptor beta chains from one sample, sequenced in a study of blood T cell repertoires in COVID-19. Clones were read by immunoSEQ multiplex PCR, and TCRdb kept only the in-frame ones, dropping some. This sample yields about 150,000 clones, of which about 85% are seen a single time; more than 7.5% belongs to the top ten. The sequenced sample was peripheral blood. The receptors originated from an older woman with COVID-19, enrolled during active disease. CDR3s include the opening cysteine and the closing phenylalanine or tryptophan.

j_gene: TRBJ1-2
v_gene: TRBV29-1
CDR3aa: CSVRSIYGYTF

j_gene: TRBJ1-2
v_gene: TRBV6-5
CDR3aa: CASSYNRQGDGGYTF

j_gene: TRBJ1-1
v_gene: TRBV12-3/TRBV12-4
CDR3aa: CASTSGETGEAFF

j_gene: TRBJ1-1
v_gene: TRBV3-1/TRBV3-2
CDR3aa: CASSQGGQGRVGSTEAFF

j_gene: TRBJ1-1
v_gene: TRBV5-1
CDR3aa: CASSGRDRGPGDTEAFF

j_gene: TRBJ2-7
v_gene: TRBV25-1
CDR3aa: CASRKEQGSREQYF

j_gene: TRBJ1-4
v_gene: TRBV11-1
CDR3aa: CASSRGQRNEKLFF

j_gene: TRBJ2-3
v_gene: TRBV3-1/TRBV3-2
CDR3aa: CASSPGLAVQRGTDTQYF

j_gene: TRBJ2-1
v_gene: TRBV3-1/TRBV3-2
CDR3aa: CASSRKRESSYNEQFF

j_gene: TRBJ2-3
v_gene: TRBV3-1/TRBV3-2
CDR3aa: CASSHDSSDTQYF

j_gene: TRBJ2-6
v_gene: TRBV19
CDR3aa: CASSKSRGQGSSGANVLTF

j_gene: TRBJ1-3
v_gene: TRBV6-5
CDR3aa: CASSQRGPGNTIYF

j_gene: TRBJ2-1
v_gene: TRBV4-1
CDR3aa: CASSQNNNEQFF

j_gene: TRBJ1-3
v_gene: TRBV18
CDR3aa: CASSPRTDSGNTIYF

j_gene: TRBJ2-1
v_gene: TRBV19
CDR3aa: CASSTPPLRGRSNEQFF

j_gene: TRBJ1-1
v_gene: TRBV7-9
CDR3aa: CASSRGQANTEAFF

j_gene: TRBJ2-5
v_gene: TRBV5-1
CDR3aa: CASRTPSGGQETQYF

j_gene: TRBJ1-2
v_gene: TRBV2
CDR3aa: CASNLQGEDYGYTF

j_gene: TRBJ2-2
v_gene: TRBV18
CDR3aa: CASSPFSRPNTGELFF

j_gene: TRBJ1-6
v_gene: TRBV10-2
CDR3aa: CASNSDRAYSPLHF

j_gene: TRBJ1-1
v_gene: TRBV2
CDR3aa: CASNALPGLNTEAFF

j_gene: TRBJ2-1
v_gene: TRBV19
CDR3aa: CASSIAGARYNEQFF

j_gene: TRBJ2-7
v_gene: TRBV3-1/TRBV3-2
CDR3aa: CASKRRVGDYEQYF

j_gene: TRBJ2-1
v_gene: TRBV25-1
CDR3aa: CASSRASGSTEQFF

j_gene: TRBJ2-5
v_gene: TRBV18
CDR3aa: CASSPRQPQETQYF

j_gene: TRBJ2-2
v_gene: TRBV7-3
CDR3aa: CASSPTGAGELFF

j_gene: TRBJ2-2
v_gene: TRBV7-9
CDR3aa: CASRPTGLGNTGELFF

j_gene: TRBJ1-4
v_gene: TRBV10-1
CDR3aa: CASTVDGQTNEKLFF

j_gene: TRBJ1-2
v_gene: TRBV15
CDR3aa: CATSRAGLNYGYTF

j_gene: TRBJ1-2
v_gene: TRBV2
CDR3aa: CASVGGRGNFYGYTF

j_gene: TRBJ1-2
v_gene: TRBV6-5
CDR3aa: CASRSIMGRNYGYTF

j_gene: TRBJ1-5
v_gene: TRBV11-2
CDR3aa: CASSLVNGGNQPQHF

j_gene: TRBJ2-1
v_gene: TRBV11-3
CDR3aa: CASSSRGGRSYNEQFF

j_gene: TRBJ1-1
v_gene: TRBV5-1
CDR3aa: CASSIGQLNTEAFF

j_gene: TRBJ2-3
v_gene: TRBV10-3
CDR3aa: CAISLQGAGTDTQYF

j_gene: TRBJ2-2
v_gene: TRBV7-9
CDR3aa: CASSFASLYTGELFF

j_gene: TRBJ1-1
v_gene: TRBV19
CDR3aa: CATRLFPMNTEAFF

j_gene: TRBJ1-1
v_gene: TRBV7-9
CDR3aa: CASSSTLDRDVYTEAFF

j_gene: TRBJ2-1
v_gene: TRBV7-3
CDR3aa: CATGTGFGEQFF

j_gene: TRBJ2-2
v_gene: TRBV5-1
CDR3aa: CASRPGQGAGELFF

j_gene: TRBJ1-1
v_gene: TRBV5-1
CDR3aa: CASRPYQGEAAAFF

j_gene: TRBJ1-2
v_gene: TRBV7-9
CDR3aa: CASSLAGTGAAGYTF

j_gene: TRBJ1-5
v_gene: TRBV12-3/TRBV12-4
CDR3aa: CASSLQVSQPQHF

j_gene: TRBJ2-6
v_gene: TRBV5-6
CDR3aa: CASRQGLIQPANVLTF

j_gene: TRBJ1-1
v_gene: TRBV9
CDR3aa: CASSMLGPNTEAFF

j_gene: TRBJ1-5
v_gene: TRBV6-5
CDR3aa: CASSPEWRNQPQHF

j_gene: TRBJ2-3
v_gene: TRBV13
CDR3aa: CASSLYRQAGVGDTQYF

j_gene: TRBJ1-3
v_gene: TRBV10-1
CDR3aa: CASSGNWGNTIYF

j_gene: TRBJ2-5
v_gene: TRBV6-1
CDR3aa: CASSEGTLFGGLETQYF

j_gene: TRBJ1-2
v_gene: TRBV27
CDR3aa: CASSLGTGGYGGYTF